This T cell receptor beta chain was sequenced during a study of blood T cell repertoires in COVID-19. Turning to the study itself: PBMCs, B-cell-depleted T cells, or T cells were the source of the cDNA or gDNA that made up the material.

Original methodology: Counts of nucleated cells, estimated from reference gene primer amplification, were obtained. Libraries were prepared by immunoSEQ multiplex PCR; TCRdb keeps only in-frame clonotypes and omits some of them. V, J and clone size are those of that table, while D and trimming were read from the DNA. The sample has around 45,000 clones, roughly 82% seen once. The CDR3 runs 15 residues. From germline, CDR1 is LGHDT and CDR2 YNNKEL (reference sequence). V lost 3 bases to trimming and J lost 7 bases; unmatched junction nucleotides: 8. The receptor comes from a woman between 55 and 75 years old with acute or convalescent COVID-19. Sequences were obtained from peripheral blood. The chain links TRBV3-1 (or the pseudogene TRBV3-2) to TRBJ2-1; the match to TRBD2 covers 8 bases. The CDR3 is CASSHSTSDGNEQFF. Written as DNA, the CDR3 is TGTGCCAGCAGCCACTCGACTAGCGATGGGAATGAGCAGTTCTTC.